This T cell receptor (beta chain) was observed in a study of glioma-infiltrating T cells. Study findings and constraints: Above-expected tissue-blood divergence occurred in all gliomas, most in low-grade ones. CDR3 overlap between tissue and blood was very small.

The CDR3 runs 11 residues. Per the germline V gene, CDR1 is SGHTA and CDR2 is FQGNSA. The V gene lost 1 base and the J gene lost 8 bases, with 6 bases spanning the gap. Using RNA template, CDR3s of TCR alpha and beta were amplified with iRepertoire arm-PCR. For one-step reverse transcription and amplification, roughly 95-450 ng of tissue mRNA or PBMC total RNA was used. TCRdb re-derived calls from the multiplex PCR reads in MiXCR, one entry per CDR3 protein. This table holds roughly 190,000 distinct CDR3 sequences, 32% found once. This clonotype has just a few counts. Its antigen remains unknown. The chain carries TRBV7-2 and TRBJ2-7; no clear D. This clonotype originated in a human donor with low-grade glioma or glioblastoma, undergoing nonglioma brain surgery, or in good health (not recorded which). The sequenced sample was glioma tissue, nonneoplastic brain tissue, or PBMCs (not recorded which). This chain's CDR3 is CASSLVEKQYF. The CDR3 DNA sequence: TGTGCCAGCAGCTTAGTTGAGAAGCAGTACTTC.